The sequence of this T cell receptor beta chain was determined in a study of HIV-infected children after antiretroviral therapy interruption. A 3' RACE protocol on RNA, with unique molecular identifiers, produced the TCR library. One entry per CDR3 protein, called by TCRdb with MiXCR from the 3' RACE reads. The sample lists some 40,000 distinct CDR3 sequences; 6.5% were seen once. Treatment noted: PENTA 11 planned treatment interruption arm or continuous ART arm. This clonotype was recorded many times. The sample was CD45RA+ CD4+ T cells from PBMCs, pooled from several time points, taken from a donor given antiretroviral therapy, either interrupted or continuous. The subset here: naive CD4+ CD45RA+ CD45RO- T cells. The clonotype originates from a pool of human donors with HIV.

The CDR3 protein is CASSFVLTSGHTGELFF. CDR3 DNA: TGTGCCAGCAGCTTTGTCCTGACTAGCGGCCACACCGGGGAGCTGTTTTTT. The chain employs TRBV7-2 and TRBJ2-2; 9 bases map to TRBD2. CDR1 and CDR2 (germline): SGHTA, FQGNSA. This CDR3 has 17 amino acids. With 3 bases clipped from V and 3 bases from J, the junction kept 8 bases outside the gene matches. Using reference TRBV7-2 and TRBJ2-2 for the parts outside the CDR3, the full variable domain is GAGVSQSPSNKVTEKGKDVELRCDPISGHTALYWYRQSLGQGLEFLIYFQGNSAPDKSGLPSDRFSAERTGGSVSTLTIQRTQQEDSAVYLCASSFVLTSGHTGELFFGEGSRLTVL.